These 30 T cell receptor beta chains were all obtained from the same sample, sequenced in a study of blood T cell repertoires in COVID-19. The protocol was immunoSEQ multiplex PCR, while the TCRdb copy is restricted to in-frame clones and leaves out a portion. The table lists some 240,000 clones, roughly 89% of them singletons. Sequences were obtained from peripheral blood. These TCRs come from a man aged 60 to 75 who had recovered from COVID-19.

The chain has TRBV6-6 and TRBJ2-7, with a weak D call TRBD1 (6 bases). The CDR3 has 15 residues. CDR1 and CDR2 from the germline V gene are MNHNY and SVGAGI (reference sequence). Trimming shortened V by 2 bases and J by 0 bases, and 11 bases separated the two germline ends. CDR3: CASSYENRASYEQYF. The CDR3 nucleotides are TGTGCCAGCAGTTACGAGAACAGGGCCTCCTACGAGCAGTACTTC.

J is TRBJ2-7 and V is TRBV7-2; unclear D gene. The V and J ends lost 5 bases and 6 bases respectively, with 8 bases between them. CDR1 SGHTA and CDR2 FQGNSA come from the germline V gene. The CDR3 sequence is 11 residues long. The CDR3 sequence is CASSPFGEQYF. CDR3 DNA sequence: TGTGCCAGCAGCCCCTTCGGCGAGCAGTACTTC.

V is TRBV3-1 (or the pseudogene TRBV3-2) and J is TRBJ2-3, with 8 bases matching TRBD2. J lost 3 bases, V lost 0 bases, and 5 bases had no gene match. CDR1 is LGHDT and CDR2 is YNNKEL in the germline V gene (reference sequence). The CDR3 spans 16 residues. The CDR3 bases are TGTGCCAGCAGCCAAGAAACCACGGGAGGGACAGATACGCAGTATTTT. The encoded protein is CASSQETTGGTDTQYF.

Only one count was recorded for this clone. The CDR3: CSAGQGEKLFF. The DNA of the CDR3 is TGCAGTGCTGGACAGGGAGAAAAACTGTTTTTT. This chain uses TRBV20-1 with TRBJ1-4; 8 bases are a match to TRBD1. Looked up from germline, CDR1 is DFQATT and CDR2 is SNEGSKA (reference sequence). The CDR3 has 11 amino acids. The J segment lost 8 bases and the V segment lost 5 bases, leaving 1 base of the junction unmatched.

CDR3 bases: TGTGCCAGCAGCCTACAGGGGGATCAGCCCCAGCATTTT. Translated: CASSLQGDQPQHF. The gene calls are TRBV7-9 and TRBJ1-5, with 8 bases lining up with TRBD1. Germline V gene data show CDR1 as SEHNR and CDR2 as FQNEAQ (reference sequence). The trim removed 5 bases at V and 5 bases at J, leaving 2 bases unmatched. The CDR3 contains 13 residues. Variable domain in full (rest from reference TRBV7-9 and TRBJ1-5): DTGVSQNPRHKITKRGQNVTFRCDPISEHNRLYWYRQTLGQGPEFLTYFQNEAQLEKSRLLSDRFSAERPKGSFSTLEIQRTEQGDSAMYLCASSLQGDQPQHFGDGTRLSIL.

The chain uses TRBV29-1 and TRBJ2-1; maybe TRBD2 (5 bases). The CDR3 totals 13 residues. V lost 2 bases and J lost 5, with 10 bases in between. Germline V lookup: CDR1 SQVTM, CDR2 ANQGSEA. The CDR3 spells CSVETRSNNEQFF. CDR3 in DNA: TGCAGCGTTGAAACTAGATCTAACAATGAGCAGTTCTTC.

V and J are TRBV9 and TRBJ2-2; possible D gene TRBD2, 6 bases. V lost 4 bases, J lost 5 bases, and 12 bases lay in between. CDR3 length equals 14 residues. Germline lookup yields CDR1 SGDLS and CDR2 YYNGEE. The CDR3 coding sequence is TGTGCCAGCAGCCCCCCTCGGGGGACCGGGGAGCTGTTTTTT. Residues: CASSPPRGTGELFF.

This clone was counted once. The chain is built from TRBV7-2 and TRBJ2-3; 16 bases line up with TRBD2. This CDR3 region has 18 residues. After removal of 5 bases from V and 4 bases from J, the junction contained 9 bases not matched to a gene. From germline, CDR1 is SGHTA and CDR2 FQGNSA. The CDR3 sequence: CASSRGTSGRAWADTQYF. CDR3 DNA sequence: TGTGCCAGCAGCCGCGGGACTAGCGGGAGGGCCTGGGCAGATACGCAGTATTTT.

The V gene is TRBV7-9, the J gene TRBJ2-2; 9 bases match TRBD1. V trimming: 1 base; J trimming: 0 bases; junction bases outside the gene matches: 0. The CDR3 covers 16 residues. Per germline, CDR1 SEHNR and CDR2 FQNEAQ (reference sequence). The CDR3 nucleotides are TGTGCCAGCAGCTTAGGACAGGGGGCGAACACCGGGGAGCTGTTTTTT. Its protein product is CASSLGQGANTGELFF. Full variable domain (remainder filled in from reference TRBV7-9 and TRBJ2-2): DTGVSQNPRHKITKRGQNVTFRCDPISEHNRLYWYRQTLGQGPEFLTYFQNEAQLEKSRLLSDRFSAERPKGSFSTLEIQRTEQGDSAMYLCASSLGQGANTGELFFGEGSRLTVL.

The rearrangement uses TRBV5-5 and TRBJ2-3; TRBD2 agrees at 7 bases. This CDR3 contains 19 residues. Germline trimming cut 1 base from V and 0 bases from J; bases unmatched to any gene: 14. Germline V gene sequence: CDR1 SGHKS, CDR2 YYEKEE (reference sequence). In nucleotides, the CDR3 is TGTGCCAGCAGCTTGAAGGGGTCGGCGGGGAGGGCTAGCACAGATACGCAGTATTTT. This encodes CASSLKGSAGRASTDTQYF.

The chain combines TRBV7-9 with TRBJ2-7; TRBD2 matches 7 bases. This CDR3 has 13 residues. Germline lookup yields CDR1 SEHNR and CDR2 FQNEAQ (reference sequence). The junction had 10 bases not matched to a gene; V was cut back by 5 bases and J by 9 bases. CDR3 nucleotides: TGTGCCAGCAGCACCAGTGGAGGGGAGGGGCAGTACTTC. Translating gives CASSTSGGEGQYF.

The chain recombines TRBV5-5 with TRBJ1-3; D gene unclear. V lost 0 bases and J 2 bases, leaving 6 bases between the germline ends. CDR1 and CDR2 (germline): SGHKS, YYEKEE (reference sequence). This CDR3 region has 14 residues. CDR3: CASSLVSAGNTIYF. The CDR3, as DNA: TGTGCCAGCAGCTTGGTTTCAGCTGGAAACACCATATATTTT. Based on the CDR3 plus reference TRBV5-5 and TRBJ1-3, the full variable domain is DAGVTQSPTHLIKTRGQQVTLRCSPISGHKSVSWYQQVLGQGPQFIFQYYEKEERGRGNFPDRFSARQFPNYSSELNVNALLLGDSALYLCASSLVSAGNTIYFGEGSWLTVV.

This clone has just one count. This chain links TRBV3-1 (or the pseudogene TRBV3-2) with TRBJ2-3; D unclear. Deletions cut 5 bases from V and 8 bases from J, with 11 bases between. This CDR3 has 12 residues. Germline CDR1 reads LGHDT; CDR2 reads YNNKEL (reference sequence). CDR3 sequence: CASSSRSGTQYF. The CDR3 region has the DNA TGTGCCAGCAGCTCGAGATCGGGTACGCAGTATTTT.

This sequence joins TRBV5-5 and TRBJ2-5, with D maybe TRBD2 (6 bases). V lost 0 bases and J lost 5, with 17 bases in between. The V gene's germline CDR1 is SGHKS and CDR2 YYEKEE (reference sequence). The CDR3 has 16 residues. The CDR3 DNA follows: TGTGCCAGCAGCTTGGTAGCGGTGGGGAGGTGGGAGACCCAGTACTTC. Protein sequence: CASSLVAVGRWETQYF.

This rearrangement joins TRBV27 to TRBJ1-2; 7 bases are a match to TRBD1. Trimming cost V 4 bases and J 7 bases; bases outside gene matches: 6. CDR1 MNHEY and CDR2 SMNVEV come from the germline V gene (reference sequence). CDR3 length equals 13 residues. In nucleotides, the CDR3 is TGTGCCAGCAGTTCGACAGGGAAACGTGGCTACACCTTC. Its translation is CASSSTGKRGYTF.

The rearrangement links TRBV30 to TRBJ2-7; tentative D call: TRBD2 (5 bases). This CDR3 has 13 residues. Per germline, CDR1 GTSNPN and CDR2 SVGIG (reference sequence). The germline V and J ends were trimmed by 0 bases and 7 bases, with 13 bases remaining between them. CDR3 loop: CAWSVMLWEEQYF. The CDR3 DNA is TGTGCCTGGAGTGTAATGCTTTGGGAGGAGCAGTACTTC. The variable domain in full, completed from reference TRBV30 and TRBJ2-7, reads SQTIHQWPATLVQPVGSPLSLECTVEGTSNPNLYWYRQAAGRGLQLLFYSVGIGQISSEVPQNLSASRPQDRQFILSSKKLLLSDSGFYLCAWSVMLWEEQYFGPGTRLTVT.

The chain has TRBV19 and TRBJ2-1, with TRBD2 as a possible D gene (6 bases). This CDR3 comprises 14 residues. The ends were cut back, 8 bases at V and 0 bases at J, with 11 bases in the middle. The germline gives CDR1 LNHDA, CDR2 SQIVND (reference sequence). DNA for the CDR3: TGTGCCAGTCAAGGAGGGAGCTCCTACAATGAGCAGTTCTTC. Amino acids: CASQGGSSYNEQFF.

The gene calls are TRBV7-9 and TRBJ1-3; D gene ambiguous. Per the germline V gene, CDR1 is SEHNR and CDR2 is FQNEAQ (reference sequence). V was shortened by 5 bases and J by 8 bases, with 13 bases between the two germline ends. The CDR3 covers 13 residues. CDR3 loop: CASSPARLDTIYF. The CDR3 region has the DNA TGTGCCAGCAGCCCTGCGAGGCTAGACACCATATATTTT. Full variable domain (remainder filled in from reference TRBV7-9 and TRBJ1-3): DTGVSQNPRHKITKRGQNVTFRCDPISEHNRLYWYRQTLGQGPEFLTYFQNEAQLEKSRLLSDRFSAERPKGSFSTLEIQRTEQGDSAMYLCASSPARLDTIYFGEGSWLTVV.

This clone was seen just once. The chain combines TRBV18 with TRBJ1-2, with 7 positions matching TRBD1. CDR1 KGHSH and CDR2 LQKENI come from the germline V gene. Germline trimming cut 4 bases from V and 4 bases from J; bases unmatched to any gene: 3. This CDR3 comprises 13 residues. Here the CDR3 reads CASSLGQIYGYTF. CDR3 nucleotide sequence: TGTGCCAGCTCACTGGGACAGATCTATGGCTACACCTTC. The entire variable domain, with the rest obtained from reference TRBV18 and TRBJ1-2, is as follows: NAGVMQNPRHLVRRRGQEARLRCSPMKGHSHVYWYRQLPEEGLKFMVYLQKENIIDESGMPKERFSAEFPKEGPSILRIQQVVRGDSAAYFCASSLGQIYGYTFGSGTRLTVV.

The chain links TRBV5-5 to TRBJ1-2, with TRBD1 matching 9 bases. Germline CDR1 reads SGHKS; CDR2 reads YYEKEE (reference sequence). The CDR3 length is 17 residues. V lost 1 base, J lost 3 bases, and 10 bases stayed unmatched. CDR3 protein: CASSLKVQGAFDYGYTF. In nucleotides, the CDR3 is TGTGCCAGCAGCTTGAAGGTACAGGGGGCTTTTGACTATGGCTACACCTTC.

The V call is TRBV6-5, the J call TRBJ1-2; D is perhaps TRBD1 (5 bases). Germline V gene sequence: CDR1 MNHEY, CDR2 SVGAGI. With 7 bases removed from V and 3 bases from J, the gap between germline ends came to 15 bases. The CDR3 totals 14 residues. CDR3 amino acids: CASNLNRGDYGYTF. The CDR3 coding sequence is TGTGCCAGCAACCTCAACCGGGGGGACTATGGCTACACCTTC.

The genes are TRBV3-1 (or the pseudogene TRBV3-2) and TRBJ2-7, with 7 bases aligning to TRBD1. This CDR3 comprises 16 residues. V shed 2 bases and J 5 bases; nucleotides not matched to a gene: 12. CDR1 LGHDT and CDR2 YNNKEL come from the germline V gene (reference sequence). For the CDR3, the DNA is TGTGCCAGCAGCCAAACTCATCACAGGGGAAAGAACGAGCAGTACTTC. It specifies CASSQTHHRGKNEQYF.

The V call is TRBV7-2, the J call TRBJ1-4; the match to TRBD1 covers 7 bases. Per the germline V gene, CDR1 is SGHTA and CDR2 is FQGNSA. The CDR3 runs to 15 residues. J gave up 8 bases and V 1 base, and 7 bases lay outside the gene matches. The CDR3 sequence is CASSLDATGSEKLFF. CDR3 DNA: TGTGCCAGCAGCTTAGACGCGACAGGGAGCGAAAAACTGTTTTTT.

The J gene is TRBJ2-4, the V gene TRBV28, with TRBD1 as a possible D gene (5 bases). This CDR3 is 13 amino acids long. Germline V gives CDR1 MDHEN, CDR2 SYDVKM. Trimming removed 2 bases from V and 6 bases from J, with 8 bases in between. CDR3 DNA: TGTGCCAGCAGTTTAAATAGGGGAAACATTCAGTACTTC. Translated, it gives CASSLNRGNIQYF. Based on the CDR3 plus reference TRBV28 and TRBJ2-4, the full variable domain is DVKVTQSSRYLVKRTGEKVFLECVQDMDHENMFWYRQDPGLGLRLIYFSYDVKMKEKGDIPEGYSVSREKKERFSLILESASTNQTSMYLCASSLNRGNIQYFGAGTRLSVL.

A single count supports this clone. The DNA for the CDR3 is TGTGCCAGCAGCGGACTAGCGGGGAGTGAGCAGTTCTTC. Translating it yields CASSGLAGSEQFF. The gene calls are TRBV7-2 and TRBJ2-1; 12 bases agree with TRBD2. V shed 5 bases and J 9 bases; nucleotides not matched to a gene: 2. This CDR3 has 13 amino acids. Germline lookup yields CDR1 SGHTA and CDR2 FQGNSA.

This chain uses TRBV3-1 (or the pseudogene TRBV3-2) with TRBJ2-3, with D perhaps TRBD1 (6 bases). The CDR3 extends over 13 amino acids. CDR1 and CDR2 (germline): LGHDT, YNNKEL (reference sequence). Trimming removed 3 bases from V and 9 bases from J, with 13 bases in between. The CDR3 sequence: CASSQGQGLTQYF. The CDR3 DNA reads TGTGCCAGCAGCCAGGGGCAGGGGTTAACGCAGTATTTT.

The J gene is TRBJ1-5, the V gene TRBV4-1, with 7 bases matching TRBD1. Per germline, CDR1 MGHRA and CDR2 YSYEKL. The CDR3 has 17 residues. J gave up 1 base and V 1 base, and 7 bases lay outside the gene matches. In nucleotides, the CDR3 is TGCGCCAGCAGCCAAGTGAAAGGCAGGGGGAGCAATCAGCCCCAGCATTTT. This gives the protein CASSQVKGRGSNQPQHF.

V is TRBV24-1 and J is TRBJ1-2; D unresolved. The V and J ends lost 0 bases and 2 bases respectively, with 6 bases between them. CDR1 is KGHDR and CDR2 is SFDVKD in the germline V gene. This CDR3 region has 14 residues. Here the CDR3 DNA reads TGTGCCACCAGTGATTTGACCCAGAACTATGGCTACACCTTC. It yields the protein CATSDLTQNYGYTF.

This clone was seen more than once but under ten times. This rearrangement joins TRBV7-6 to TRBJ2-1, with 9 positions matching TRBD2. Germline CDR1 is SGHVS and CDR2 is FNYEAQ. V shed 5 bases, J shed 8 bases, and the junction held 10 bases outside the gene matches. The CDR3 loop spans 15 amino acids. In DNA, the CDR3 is TGTGCCAGCAGCCCCGGGACTAGCCTAAGGGATGAGCAGTTCTTC. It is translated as CASSPGTSLRDEQFF.

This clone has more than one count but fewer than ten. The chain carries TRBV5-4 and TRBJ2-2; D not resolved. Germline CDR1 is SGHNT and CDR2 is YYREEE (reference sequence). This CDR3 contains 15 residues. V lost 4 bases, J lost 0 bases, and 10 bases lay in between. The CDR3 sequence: CASSRPGSNTGELFF. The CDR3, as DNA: TGTGCCAGCAGCCGACCCGGGTCGAACACCGGGGAGCTGTTTTTT.